This entry lists 30 T cell receptor beta chains sequenced from one sample in a study of Graves' ophthalmopathy and Graves' hyperthyroidism. As the template, RNA transcripts were used to amplify TCR beta CDR3 regions. RT-PCR was first run with HTBI primers, then multiplex PCR in a second round. From the multiplex PCR reads, TCRdb called clonotypes with MiXCR, one entry per CDR3 protein. Of a few hundred thousand distinct CDR3 sequences listed, 15% are singletons. Sequenced: peripheral blood. These receptors were obtained from a woman aged 18-35 years with stable Graves' hyperthyroidism.

This clonotype was counted ten times or more. The rearrangement uses TRBV7-2 and TRBJ2-7, with 8 bases lining up with TRBD1. The J segment lost 4 bases and the V segment lost 0 bases, leaving 11 bases of the junction unmatched. CDR1 and CDR2 from the germline V gene are SGHTA and FQGNSA. There are 17 residues in the CDR3. CDR3 amino acids: CASSLATSRDRRYEQYF. Written as DNA, the CDR3 is TGTGCCAGCAGCTTAGCAACCAGCCGGGACAGGAGATACGAGCAGTACTTC.

CDR3 bases: TGTGCCAGCAGTAGCTACGGGACTAGCGGTCTCCAAGAGACCCAGTACTTC. This translates into CASSSYGTSGLQETQYF. The chain has TRBV27 and TRBJ2-5; 11 positions match TRBD2. The junction had 9 bases not matched to a gene; V was cut back by 5 bases and J by 1 base. The CDR3 is 17 amino acids. Germline V gene lookup returns CDR1 MNHEY and CDR2 SMNVEV (reference sequence).

Comment on this clonotype: A much larger clonotype is one base distant, so this may be a read error. The genes are TRBV11-3 and TRBJ2-7; tentatively, D is TRBD1 (6 bases). The V gene's germline CDR1 is SGHNT and CDR2 YENEEA. The CDR3 contains 15 residues. The DNA for the CDR3 is TGTGCCAGCGGCTTAGTGGTGGACAGCTCCTACGAGCAGTACTTC. The encoded protein is CASGLVVDSSYEQYF.

This clonotype was seen many times. The chain couples TRBV12-5 to TRBJ1-2; D not certain. Deletions cut 1 base from V and 5 bases from J, with 17 bases between. Looked up from germline, CDR1 is LGHNT and CDR2 is FRNRAP. This CDR3 region has 16 residues. As DNA, the CDR3 is TGTGCTAGTGGTTTGGAAACGGGTGGGGTGCCTTATGGCTACACCTTC. It codes for CASGLETGGVPYGYTF.

This clonotype occurred many times. The rearrangement links TRBV10-3 to TRBJ1-1; weak D call: TRBD1 (6 bases). Germline values: CDR1 ENHRY, CDR2 SYGVKD. Trimming took 7 bases from V and 4 from J, leaving 16 bases between them. The CDR3 totals 14 residues. CDR3 in amino acids: CAITLDLQGTEAFF. CDR3 nucleotides: TGTGCCATCACCCTAGACTTACAGGGCACTGAAGCTTTCTTT.

V gene TRBV15 combines with J gene TRBJ1-6; TRBD1 aligns across 7 bases. The CDR3 length is 15 residues. J was trimmed by 8 bases and V by 3 bases; bases with no gene match: 7. The V gene's germline CDR1 is LNHNV and CDR2 YYDKDF (reference sequence). CDR3 region: CATSRVTGQYSPLHF. The CDR3 DNA is TGTGCCACCAGCAGGGTTACGGGACAGTATTCACCCCTCCACTTT.

This clonotype was counted at least ten times. The chain couples TRBV12-3 or TRBV12-4 to TRBJ2-5; tentative D call: TRBD2 (6 bases). The CDR3 is made up of 14 amino acids. V was cut by 2 bases and J by 1 base, with 8 bases left in between. CDR3 loop: CASSLWGVQETQYF. CDR3 bases: TGTGCCAGCAGTTTATGGGGGGTCCAAGAGACCCAGTACTTC.

The chain has TRBV6-1 and TRBJ1-5; D remains unclear. Germline values: CDR1 MNHNS, CDR2 SASEGT. V shed 3 bases and J shed 3 bases, with 9 bases lying between them. This CDR3 comprises 14 residues. The CDR3 region is CASSEVLINQPQHF. The CDR3 nucleotides read TGTGCCAGCAGTGAGGTCCTTATCAATCAGCCCCAGCATTTT.

At least ten counts were recorded for this clonotype. This chain joins TRBV12-3 or TRBV12-4 and TRBJ2-7; no definite D call. The CDR3 totals 12 residues. V gave up 6 bases and J gave up 4 bases, with 10 bases separating them. For the CDR3, the DNA is TGTGCCAGCAGCCTTGGTCTTTACGAGCAGTACTTC. Residues: CASSLGLYEQYF.

This clonotype was seen many times. The rearrangement joins TRBV10-3 to TRBJ2-7; TRBD1 agrees at 8 bases. This CDR3 contains 15 residues. V was clipped by 3 bases and J by 1 base; unmatched bases: 5. Germline loops: CDR1 ENHRY, CDR2 SYGVKD. CDR3 sequence (DNA): TGTGCCATCAGTGACCCCGGGACAGGATCCTACGAGCAGTACTTC. Amino acids: CAISDPGTGSYEQYF.

In this sample, this clonotype turned up many times. This rearrangement joins TRBV20-1 to TRBJ1-2, with D uncertain. This CDR3 is built from 13 residues. V lost 2 bases and J 8 bases, leaving 15 bases between the germline ends. In germline, CDR1 is DFQATT, CDR2 SNEGSKA (reference sequence). CDR3 nucleotide sequence: TGCAGTGCTAGATATACAGCCCATAAGGGCTACACCTTC. Residues: CSARYTAHKGYTF.

The V call is TRBV6-1, the J call TRBJ2-7; 9 bases match TRBD2. The CDR3 totals 15 residues. CDR1 is MNHNS, CDR2 SASEGT, per germline. The V segment lost 6 bases and the J segment 8 bases; nucleotides outside the gene matches: 14. The CDR3 region is CASRSLSGGSYKQYF. The CDR3 nucleotides read TGTGCCAGCAGGTCTTTAAGCGGGGGGAGTTACAAGCAGTACTTC.

This clonotype was detected ten times or more. J is TRBJ1-1 and V is TRBV12-3 or TRBV12-4, with 7 nucleotides matching TRBD1. Trimming removed 0 bases from V and 13 bases from J; junction bases left unmatched: 5. CDR3 size: 12 residues. The CDR3 DNA reads as TGTGCCAGCAGTTTAGCGCGAACAGGGGTTTTCTTT. It codes for CASSLARTGVFF.

This clonotype occurred many times. This rearrangement joins TRBV7-3 to TRBJ2-2; no firm D call. V was clipped by 5 bases and J by 6 bases, with 7 bases between them. The germline V gene has CDR1 SGHTA and CDR2 FQGTGA. There are 12 residues in the CDR3. The CDR3 reads CASSLKAGELFF. The CDR3 DNA is TGTGCCAGCAGCCTTAAGGCCGGGGAGCTGTTTTTT.

The rearrangement uses TRBV28 and TRBJ2-7, with D possibly matching TRBD2 (7 bases). The CDR3 is made up of 17 amino acids. Germline CDR1 reads MDHEN; CDR2 reads SYDVKM. The germline V and J ends were trimmed by 6 bases and 2 bases, with 23 bases remaining between them. The CDR3 loop reads CASSSRGARDSTYEQYF. The CDR3 DNA sequence: TGTGCCAGCAGCTCCCGGGGGGCCAGGGACTCCACCTACGAGCAGTACTTC.

The rearrangement uses TRBV19 and TRBJ1-2, with 8 bases aligning to TRBD1. The length of the CDR3 is 16 residues. The germline gives CDR1 LNHDA, CDR2 SQIVND (reference sequence). V lost 5 bases and J lost 2; bases outside the gene matches: 10. CDR3 loop: CASSLQGAPRNYGYTF. As DNA, the CDR3 is TGTGCCAGTAGTCTCCAGGGGGCTCCGCGGAACTATGGCTACACCTTC.

The chain joins TRBV12-3 or TRBV12-4 to TRBJ1-1; D gene unclear. This CDR3 has 15 amino acids. V dropped 7 bases and J dropped 0 bases, with 15 bases sitting between them. The CDR3 bases are TGTGCCAGCACCCCTCACGTGACACTGAACACTGAAGCTTTCTTT. The encoded protein is CASTPHVTLNTEAFF.

This clonotype was found many times. This chain uses TRBV20-1 with TRBJ1-1, with D perhaps TRBD1 (5 bases). Deletions cut 4 bases from V and 2 bases from J, with 8 bases between. CDR3 size: 12 residues. Germline CDR1 is DFQATT and CDR2 is SNEGSKA (reference sequence). CDR3 DNA sequence: TGCAGTGCTACTCAGGGTAACACTGAAGCTTTCTTT. It encodes CSATQGNTEAFF.

This clonotype was counted many times. V usage is TRBV6-1 and J usage is TRBJ2-5; 8 bases are a match to TRBD2. Germline V gene lookup returns CDR1 MNHNS and CDR2 SASEGT. With V trimmed by 6 bases and J by 7 bases, 10 bases remained unmatched. The CDR3 length is 14 residues. For the CDR3, the DNA is TGTGCCAGCAGCGGCGGGGGGCTTGGGGTGACCCAGTACTTC. Amino acids: CASSGGGLGVTQYF.

This clonotype was observed at least ten times. V usage is TRBV7-2 and J usage is TRBJ1-5; no definite D call. The CDR3 runs to 15 residues. The ends were cut back, 1 base at V and 0 bases at J, with 7 bases in the middle. The V gene's germline CDR1 is SGHTA and CDR2 FQGNSA. CDR3 in amino acids: CASSLVTHSNQPQHF. CDR3 bases: TGTGCCAGCAGCTTAGTCACTCATAGCAATCAGCCCCAGCATTTT.

V is TRBV11-2 and J is TRBJ2-7; TRBD2 is a possible D gene (7 bases). The CDR3 consists of 15 residues. Trimming shortened V by 4 bases and J by 2 bases, and 15 bases separated the two germline ends. Germline CDR1 and CDR2: SGHAT and FQNNGV. The CDR3 DNA reads as TGTGCCAGCAGCTCCCGGGGGGCGCATCCCTACGAGCAGTACTTC. This codes for CASSSRGAHPYEQYF.

V usage is TRBV10-3 and J usage is TRBJ1-2, with D perhaps matching TRBD1 (5 bases). Trimming cost V 1 base and J 0 bases, with 12 bases left between them. The CDR3 has 16 amino acids. CDR1 is ENHRY, CDR2 SYGVKD, per germline. This chain's CDR3 is CAISEWTGTANYGYTF. The CDR3 DNA sequence: TGTGCCATCAGTGAGTGGACCGGGACCGCTAACTATGGCTACACCTTC.

There are many counts of this clonotype. This CDR3 is CSAWDRQETQYF. The CDR3 bases are TGCAGCGCCTGGGACAGGCAAGAGACCCAGTACTTC. The chain is built from TRBV29-1 and TRBJ2-5, with TRBD1 matching 8 bases. V was clipped by 7 bases and J by 2 bases; unmatched bases: 3. The CDR3 spans 12 residues. Germline V gene data show CDR1 as SQVTM and CDR2 as ANQGSEA.

This clonotype was counted between two and nine times. V usage is TRBV19 and J usage is TRBJ2-4; 7 bases align to TRBD2. The V gene's germline CDR1 is LNHDA and CDR2 SQIVND (reference sequence). With 4 bases clipped from V and 5 bases from J, the junction kept 8 bases outside the gene matches. This CDR3 has 15 amino acids. The CDR3 sequence: CASSKVAREQNIQYF. CDR3 bases: TGTGCCAGTAGTAAAGTGGCGCGGGAGCAAAACATTCAGTACTTC.

This clonotype showed up many times. V is TRBV19 and J is TRBJ2-5, with D uncertain. In germline, CDR1 is LNHDA, CDR2 SQIVND (reference sequence). This CDR3 spans 13 amino acids. V shed 3 bases and J shed 2 bases, with 7 bases lying between them. The CDR3, as DNA: TGTGCCAGTAGTATGATAGAACAAGAGACCCAGTACTTC. This encodes CASSMIEQETQYF.

This clonotype was counted ten times or more. The chain has TRBV2 and TRBJ2-6; TRBD1 aligns across 8 bases. This CDR3 contains 17 residues. V shed 4 bases and J 2 bases; nucleotides not matched to a gene: 7. Germline lookup yields CDR1 SNHLY and CDR2 FYNNEI. CDR3 region: CASSGGTGGTGANVLTF. The CDR3 DNA reads as TGTGCCAGCAGTGGGGGGACAGGAGGTACTGGGGCCAACGTCCTGACTTTC.

This clonotype was counted many times. The rearrangement joins TRBV7-2 to TRBJ2-5; 11 bases are shared with TRBD2. The germline V gene encodes CDR1 SGHTA and CDR2 FQGNSA. CDR3 length: 16 amino acids. The V segment lost 5 bases and the J segment 2 bases; nucleotides outside the gene matches: 7. Here the CDR3 reads CASSAAIAGGQETQYF. The CDR3 region has the DNA TGTGCCAGCAGCGCCGCGATAGCGGGGGGGCAAGAGACCCAGTACTTC.

Ten or more counts support this clonotype. V is TRBV27 and J is TRBJ1-6; 8 positions agree with TRBD1. The V and J ends lost 6 bases and 6 bases, in that order; junction bases with no gene match: 4. This CDR3 contains 14 residues. The germline CDR1 and CDR2 sequences are MNHEY and SMNVEV (reference sequence). This chain's CDR3 is CASRSRGLNSPLHF. As DNA, the CDR3 is TGTGCCAGCAGAAGCAGGGGGCTTAATTCACCCCTCCACTTT.

This clonotype was counted many times. The rearrangement joins TRBV29-1 to TRBJ1-1; TRBD1 agrees at 8 bases. Per germline, CDR1 SQVTM and CDR2 ANQGSEA. Trimming at V came to 6 bases and at J to 1 base, leaving 1 base not matched to a gene. This CDR3 comprises 12 residues. The CDR3 spells CSVGQGNTEAFF. CDR3 coding DNA: TGCAGCGTAGGACAGGGGAACACTGAAGCTTTCTTT.

On this clonotype itself: This may be a read error, as it is one base from a much larger clone. This chain uses TRBV20-1 with TRBJ2-5; 8 bases align to TRBD2. Germline assignment: CDR1 DFQATT and CDR2 SNEGSKA (reference sequence). CDR3 length equals 14 residues. CDR3 nucleotide sequence: TGCAGTGCGGCGACTAGCGAACGCCAAGATACCCAGTACTTC. It yields the protein CSAATSERQDTQYF.